This entry concerns a single TCR beta chain. Its cognate antigen is unknown. The germline V gene has CDR1 MNHNS and CDR2 SASEGT. V lost 6 bases and J 5 bases, leaving 4 bases between the germline ends. The CDR3 consists of 10 residues. This sample was taken from a study of immune evolution from preneoplasia to lung adenocarcinoma. The study, taken as a whole, reports: Clonality was highest in normal lung, lower in later-stage lesions apparently.

Data came from immunoSEQ multiplex PCR; TCRdb stores just in-frame clones and leaves some out. The sample lists 2,500 to 3,000 clones; around 80% were seen once. The sequence came from a person aged 70 to 85 with invasive lung adenocarcinoma. The gene calls are TRBV6-1 and TRBJ1-1; D is unresolved. Sample: FFPE invasive lung adenocarcinoma tissue. The CDR3 is CASRTTEAFF. The CDR3 bases are TGTGCCAGCAGGACGACTGAAGCTTTCTTT.